This T cell receptor beta chain was found in a study of shared clonotypes between healthy human individuals (dated by TCRdb to 2020 to 2021). For context, the study as a whole: The cohort included three men and a couple of women between 18 and 49 years of age. Per donor, three plates each were used for CD4 naive and CD4 memory, two for CD8 naive, and one for CD8 memory. Blood TCR repertoires of about five healthy adults were deeply sequenced to estimate repertoire size and the extent of clonotype sharing between individuals. Libraries were prepared and TCR repertoires were sequenced by different laboratories using diverse techniques, in order to increase sequencing depth and limit assay-specific biases. Each donor's leukapheresis produced roughly between roughly 0.94 and 9.5 billion PBMCs. The paper as a whole reports these results and caveats: Rarefaction of sorted-subset datasets indicated incomplete sequencing despite the large sequencing depth. Compared with non-shared clonotypes, clonotypes shared by all four sorted-subset donors had higher generation probabilities. Sampling was limited to blood, and TCR repertoires in tissue likely differ from TCR repertoires in blood. The genetic and exposure-history diversity represented was limited by the small number of donors. When a few donors were compared, the shared fraction of clonotypes was 5% to 6.5% for naive CD4, over 3% for naive CD8, roughly 2.3% for memory CD4, and 0.35% to 0.5% for memory CD8. Based on pairwise subsampling, the degree of clonotype sharing among donors was expected to be affected by sequencing depth. Naive subsets generally had larger estimated clonotype richness than memory subsets.

Using the deep immunoSEQ assay, TCR CDR3 regions were amplified from genomic DNA by multiplex PCR. Extracted genomic DNA from each cell subset was spread evenly across all wells of several immunoSEQ 96-well plates, with each plate serving as a replicate. Each replicate PCR for sorted subsets received about 0.2 ug genomic DNA, equal to about 29,000 T cell genomes. Purified libraries were measured with a Qubit 3.0 fluorometer, size-checked on a Bioanalyzer 2100, and measured again with the KAPA Library Quantification kit. A separate single-read 150-cycle Illumina NextSeq 550 flow cell was used to sequence each immunoSEQ 96-well plate. The authors' analysis ran thus. Because only junctional sequences without quality scores were contained in the immunoSEQ output, filtering matching that applied to full-length reads could not be performed. To assign V/J genes and CDR3, sequences were annotated using PyIR, a Python wrapper for IgBLAST v1.9, with IMGT germline references. Reads were removed for weak V/J assignments (E-value above 1e-6), missing CDR3, stop codons, out-of-frame junctions, or ambiguous translated residues. V3J clonotypes were defined as sequences sharing an identical inferred V gene, J gene, and CDR3 amino acid sequence. Percentage overlap between repertoires was calculated by dividing the number of shared unique clonotypes by the size of the smaller repertoire. Repertoire richness was assessed with RTK rarefaction, the Chao1 estimator, and Recon v2.1 estimates of unobserved clonotypes. Generation probabilities were computed with OLGA for all TCRbeta clonotypes obtained by the gDNA method from several donors. Not all clones reach the TCRdb copy of this immuneACCESS table, which keeps in-frame sequences only. Checked studies attribute under half of the gap to unresolved V genes and leave the rest unexplained. That table supplies the V and J calls and clone size; D and trimming were determined from the DNA. This sample holds over 2,000,000 clones; 80% to 95% were observed only once. The ten largest clones take up about 1.7% of the sample.

Reading from cysteine to phenylalanine, the CDR3 counts 12 amino acids. Only the CDR3 portion is preserved as DNA: 36 bases, with reading frame beginning at the first base. From a lookup of the germline V gene, CDR1 and CDR2 are KGHSH and LQKENI. V was cut back by 6 bases and J by 2 bases, leaving a gap of 8 bases between them. Note on this clone: It has no known antigen specificity. Within one base of it there is no much larger clone, and no base qualities were kept.

CD8 naive samples were CD45RO-negative cells positively selected for CCR7, giving a CD45RA+CCR7+ population that excluded TemRA cells. The donors were healthy, HIV-negative adults with no recently reported acute infections or vaccinations. Every donor was a Caucasian adult residing in Nashville, Tennessee, USA. Blood was obtained by leukapheresis, after which PBMCs were separated by Ficoll-Histopaque density gradient centrifugation and cryopreserved in liquid nitrogen vapor phase. Analytical flow cytometry was used to check the purity and quantity of each magnetically sorted T cell population. From each sorted fraction, genomic DNA was isolated and quantified by UV absorbance on a Nanodrop 2000c.

This chain is built from TRBV18 and TRBJ2-7; the D gene is possibly TRBD1, with 6 bases matching. The sample taken for sequencing was naive CD8+ T cells from PBMCs. Read against the paper, the sample's cell subset or site label means: CD45RA+CCR7+. The TCR sequence derives from a young man in good health. Some clones in this sample may be carry-over from other donors' samples. The CDR3: CASSDSTYEQYF. The nucleotides read TGTGCCAGCTCGGACAGTACCTACGAGCAGTACTTC.